The rows below give T cell receptor beta chains drawn from one sample of a study of T-cell memory formation after mild COVID-19. TCRdb reprocessed the 5' RACE reads via MiXCR and lists one record per CDR3 protein. The table has 300,000 to 400,000 distinct CDR3 sequences, 21% seen once. The specimen sequenced was PBMCs or a T cell subset sorted from them (not recorded which). The receptors were gathered from an adult woman who had mild COVID-19 (a few samples of this study predate the infection). Cell type and time point are not known. Each CDR3 is given with its conserved first and last residue. A D gene is named only where the DNA matches it firmly. Clone sizes are given selectively: once, few, many, or a class where the clone is expanded.

j_call	v_call	d_call	clone_size	cdr3_nt	cdr3_aa
TRBJ2-1	TRBV24-1	TRBD1	.	TGTGCCACCAGCACCCCGGGACAGGGGCTCAATGAGCAGTTCTTC	CATSTPGQGLNEQFF
TRBJ2-7	TRBV12-5	.	.	TGTGCTAGTGGTTTTGACAGCTCCTACGAGCAGTACTTC	CASGFDSSYEQYF
TRBJ2-5	TRBV6-5	TRBD2	.	TGTGCCAGCAGTTATGGTAGCGGGAGGGAGACCCAGTACTTC	CASSYGSGRETQYF
TRBJ1-4	TRBV5-1	.	.	TGCGCCAGCAGCCTTTCGGGGACGCAAAATGAAAAACTGTTTTTT	CASSLSGTQNEKLFF
TRBJ2-3	TRBV7-2	.	few	TGTGCCTCGGGGGGCGGGGGCTACAGCACAGATACGCAGTATTTT	CASGGGGYSTDTQYF
TRBJ2-3	TRBV5-1	.	.	TGCGCCAGCAGCTTGGATTTAGCCACAGATACGCAGTATTTT	CASSLDLATDTQYF
TRBJ2-7	TRBV6-6	.	.	TGTGCCAGCAGTTATTCAGGGTCACCGTACTTC	CASSYSGSPYF
TRBJ2-5	TRBV7-8	TRBD2	.	TGTGCCAGCAGACTGACCCGACTAGCGGGATTTACTGGAGGAGAGACCCAGTACTTC	CASRLTRLAGFTGGETQYF
TRBJ2-7	TRBV2	.	.	TGTGCCAGCACCCGAGGGGGAGCAGCCTACGAGCAGTACTTC	CASTRGGAAYEQYF
TRBJ1-2	TRBV12-3/TRBV12-4	.	.	TGTGCCAGCAGCCGAGCGGCCAGGTCCTATGGCTACACCTTC	CASSRAARSYGYTF
TRBJ2-1	TRBV7-9	TRBD2	.	TGTGCCAGCAGCTGGGACCTTACTAGCGCCGCGGGCAATGAGCAGTTCTTC	CASSWDLTSAAGNEQFF
TRBJ2-3	TRBV7-9	TRBD2	.	TGTGCCAGCAGCCCGAGCGGGGGGGCCGCCCCAGATACGCAGTATTTT	CASSPSGGAAPDTQYF
TRBJ2-7	TRBV12-3/TRBV12-4	.	few	TGTGCCAGCAGCCCTCAAAGGGCCGAGAGGGCCTACGAGCAGTACTTC	CASSPQRAERAYEQYF
TRBJ2-2	TRBV7-2	TRBD1	.	TGTGCCAGCAGCTTAGGACAGGGGGTTTACACCGGGGAGCTGTTTTTT	CASSLGQGVYTGELFF
TRBJ2-3	TRBV7-2	.	few	TGTGCCAGCAGCTTAGATCAAGGAGTTGGTACAGATACGCAGTATTTT	CASSLDQGVGTDTQYF
TRBJ2-1	TRBV5-1	.	.	TGCGCCAGCAGCCGGACGGATCTTTACAATGAGCAGTTCTTC	CASSRTDLYNEQFF
TRBJ1-5	TRBV5-6	.	few	TGTGCCAGCAGCTTGCTAGGGGTCGGGAGCAATCAGCCCCAGCATTTT	CASSLLGVGSNQPQHF
TRBJ1-5	TRBV3-1	.	.	TGTGCCAGCAGCCAAATGTTGGATCAGCCCCAGCATTTT	CASSQMLDQPQHF
TRBJ2-1	TRBV10-3	TRBD2	.	TGTGCCATCAGTGACCTAGCGGGGGGCTCCTACAATGAGCAGTTCTTC	CAISDLAGGSYNEQFF
TRBJ2-7	TRBV7-9	TRBD1	many	TGTGCCAGCAGCTTGGGACAGGGAATAGAACAGTACTTC	CASSLGQGIEQYF
TRBJ2-3	TRBV25-1	TRBD2	few	TGTGCCAGCAGTGAACTAGCGGGATCCCGTAGAGATACGCAGTATTTT	CASSELAGSRRDTQYF
TRBJ1-2	TRBV12-5	TRBD1	.	TGTGCTAGTGGTCCCTCCGGAGGGGGCCATGGCTACACCTTC	CASGPSGGGHGYTF
TRBJ1-1	TRBV12-3/TRBV12-4	.	few	TGTGCCAGCAGTTTAGTCTCAGGGGTGGGCACTGAAGCTTTCTTT	CASSLVSGVGTEAFF
TRBJ2-7	TRBV24-1	TRBD1	few	TGTGCCACCAGTGATTCCCCGGGACAGTCCCCTTACGAGCAGTACTTC	CATSDSPGQSPYEQYF
TRBJ2-7	TRBV24-1	TRBD1	.	TGTGCCACCAGTGAGGGACCGGGACAGAACTACGAGCAGTACTTC	CATSEGPGQNYEQYF
TRBJ1-3	TRBV7-3	.	few	TGTGCCAGCAGCTTAATAGGGGGGACAGGAAACACCATATATTTT	CASSLIGGTGNTIYF
TRBJ2-5	TRBV24-1	.	many	TGTGCCACCAGTGACCGGGGGACCCGATTCGAAGAGACCCAGTACTTC	CATSDRGTRFEETQYF
TRBJ2-3	TRBV29-1	TRBD2	.	TGCAGCGCCCCGGGACGGGGACTAGCGGGAGGGCCGAGAGATACGCAGTATTTT	CSAPGRGLAGGPRDTQYF
TRBJ2-1	TRBV25-1	TRBD2	few	TGTGCCAGCGAGGGTAGACTAGCGACCTACAATGAGCAGTTCTTC	CASEGRLATYNEQFF
TRBJ1-5	TRBV12-3/TRBV12-4	.	few	TGTGCCAGCAGCGTTAATAGCAATCAGCCCCAGCATTTT	CASSVNSNQPQHF
TRBJ2-5	TRBV7-2	.	.	TGTGCCAGCAGCTTATACGGGAGTGGAGAGACCCAGTACTTC	CASSLYGSGETQYF
TRBJ1-1	TRBV5-1	.	few	TGCGCCAGCACCGGACAGAACACTGAAGCTTTCTTT	CASTGQNTEAFF
TRBJ1-1	TRBV21-1	.	.	TGTGCCAGCAGCTTCTCCGGGGGCGAGGGGGACACTGAAGCTTTCTTT	CASSFSGGEGDTEAFF
TRBJ1-2	TRBV29-1	TRBD1	.	TGCAGCGTTGAAGCAGGGGGCGTCTATGGCTACACCTTC	CSVEAGGVYGYTF
TRBJ2-7	TRBV10-3	TRBD1	.	TGTGCCATCAGTGAGACAGGACAGGCCACAACCTACGAGCAGTACTTC	CAISETGQATTYEQYF